The 30 T cell receptor beta chains below were found in one sample sequenced in a study of T cells in localized non-small cell lung cancer. Assay: immunoSEQ multiplex PCR; the TCRdb copy retains only in-frame clones and omits some. Here the sample spans 70,000 to 85,000 clones, roughly 83% being singletons. The specimen was peripheral blood, collected before any cancer treatment. The receptors here all came from a female donor of 60 years or more with stage I lung adenocarcinoma.

The chain combines TRBV7-2 with TRBJ2-5; D not resolved. Germline V gene data show CDR1 as SGHTA and CDR2 as FQGNSA. This CDR3 is built from 14 residues. V dropped 1 base and J dropped 1 base, with 7 bases sitting between them. CDR3 in amino acids: CASSLEGLQETQYF. CDR3 nucleotide sequence: TGTGCCAGCAGCTTAGAGGGCCTCCAAGAGACCCAGTACTTC.

The chain carries TRBV2 and TRBJ2-3; 9 bases map to TRBD2. Germline-derived CDR1 and CDR2 are SNHLY and FYNNEI. With V trimmed by 3 bases and J by 4 bases, 8 bases remained unmatched. The CDR3 contains 16 residues. The CDR3 DNA follows: TGTGCCAGCAGTGATTCGGGTGGCGGGAGGGCAGATACGCAGTATTTT. The encoded protein is CASSDSGGGRADTQYF.

The chain has TRBV19 and TRBJ1-3; the D is unclear. CDR3 length: 12 residues. Deletions cut 6 bases from V and 4 bases from J, with 7 bases between. The germline V gene encodes CDR1 LNHDA and CDR2 SQIVND (reference sequence). The CDR3 DNA sequence: TGTGCCAGTAGCGCCCGGGGAAACACCATATATTTT. This sequence encodes CASSARGNTIYF.

V gene TRBV7-2 combines with J gene TRBJ2-1, with D hard to call. The germline V gene has CDR1 SGHTA and CDR2 FQGNSA. The CDR3 contains 14 residues. Deletions cut 5 bases from V and 8 bases from J, with 16 bases between. The CDR3 sequence: CASSLIAATHEQFF. The CDR3 DNA sequence: TGTGCCAGCAGCCTCATCGCCGCGACCCATGAGCAGTTCTTC. Complete variable domain (other parts from reference TRBV7-2 and TRBJ2-1): GAGVSQSPSNKVTEKGKDVELRCDPISGHTALYWYRQSLGQGLEFLIYFQGNSAPDKSGLPSDRFSAERTGGSVSTLTIQRTQQEDSAVYLCASSLIAATHEQFFGPGTRLTVL.

The chain has TRBV6-1 and TRBJ1-1; the D is unclear. Trimming cost V 2 bases and J 1 base, with 8 bases left between them. Per the germline V gene, CDR1 is MNHNS and CDR2 is SASEGT. This CDR3 is 14 amino acids long. This chain's CDR3 is CASSESLGNTEAFF. The CDR3 DNA reads TGTGCCAGCAGTGAAAGTCTGGGGAACACTGAAGCTTTCTTT.

The V gene is TRBV5-4, the J gene TRBJ2-1; 7 bases match TRBD2. Germline V gene data show CDR1 as SGHNT and CDR2 as YYREEE (reference sequence). V was clipped by 4 bases and J by 6 bases; unmatched bases: 7. This CDR3 region has 14 residues. CDR3 loop: CASSTRGGINEQFF. The CDR3 nucleotides are TGTGCCAGCAGCACCCGGGGAGGGATCAATGAGCAGTTCTTC.

The chain carries TRBV4-3 and TRBJ2-5; 9 bases match TRBD1. The V gene end was trimmed by 5 bases and the J gene end by 5 bases; junction bases not matched to a gene: 9. CDR3 size: 15 residues. CDR1 and CDR2 (germline): LGHNA, YSLEER. DNA of the CDR3: TGCGCCAGCAGCTATAAAACCGGGACAGGGGAGACCCAGTACTTC. Translated, it gives CASSYKTGTGETQYF.

V and J are TRBV5-1 and TRBJ1-2, with D unclear. V was pared by 1 base and J by 0 bases, with 4 bases between. Germline CDR1 reads SGHRS; CDR2 reads YFSETQ. This CDR3 has 13 residues. The CDR3 sequence is CASSLLTNYGYTF. CDR3 DNA: TGCGCCAGCAGCTTGTTAACTAACTATGGCTACACCTTC. Filled out from reference TRBV5-1 and TRBJ1-2, the complete variable domain reads KAGVTQTPRYLIKTRGQQVTLSCSPISGHRSVSWYQQTPGQGLQFLFEYFSETQRNKGNFPGRFSGRQFSNSRSEMNVSTLELGDSALYLCASSLLTNYGYTFGSGTRLTVV.

The genes are TRBV5-1 and TRBJ2-3; 7 nucleotides align to TRBD1. The CDR3 length is 12 residues. V was clipped by 7 bases and J by 5 bases; unmatched bases: 4. Looked up from germline, CDR1 is SGHRS and CDR2 is YFSETQ. In DNA, the CDR3 is TGCGCCAGCGGACAGGTAGAAGATACGCAGTATTTT. It codes for CASGQVEDTQYF.

This chain joins TRBV7-8 and TRBJ1-4; the D is unclear. Trimming took off 7 bases at V and 3 bases at J, with 9 bases between the two ends. Per the germline V gene, CDR1 is SGHVS and CDR2 is FQNEAQ. The CDR3 extends over 13 amino acids. The chain's CDR3 is CASTYSPNEKLFF. In DNA, the CDR3 is TGTGCCAGCACCTACAGCCCTAATGAAAAACTGTTTTTT.

The V gene is TRBV7-2, the J gene TRBJ2-3; D gene uncertain. Germline V lookup: CDR1 SGHTA, CDR2 FQGNSA. The CDR3 sequence is 14 residues long. Trimming pared 1 base from V and 2 bases from J, leaving 7 bases between. For the CDR3, the DNA is TGTGCCAGCAGCTTAGTCCGGAACACAGATACGCAGTATTTT. Its protein product is CASSLVRNTDTQYF.

This clone has just one count. The rearrangement joins TRBV28 to TRBJ1-3; TRBD1 might be the D (6 bases). Germline V gene data show CDR1 as MDHEN and CDR2 as SYDVKM. The V end lost 6 bases, the J end lost 6 bases, and 18 bases lay between the germline ends. The CDR3 has 15 residues. The CDR3 loop reads CASSSLGGRKNTIYF. The CDR3 DNA follows: TGTGCCAGCAGCTCTCTCGGGGGGCGGAAAAACACCATATATTTT. Full variable domain (missing parts from reference TRBV28 and TRBJ1-3): DVKVTQSSRYLVKRTGEKVFLECVQDMDHENMFWYRQDPGLGLRLIYFSYDVKMKEKGDIPEGYSVSREKKERFSLILESASTNQTSMYLCASSSLGGRKNTIYFGEGSWLTVV.

This clone was seen only a few times. The chain has TRBV20-1 and TRBJ2-7; no clear D. V was cut by 3 bases and J by 3 bases, with 6 bases left in between. CDR3 length equals 11 residues. Germline V gene data show CDR1 as DFQATT and CDR2 as SNEGSKA (reference sequence). DNA of the CDR3: TGCAGTGCTAGGGTCGTCTACGAGCAGTACTTC. It specifies CSARVVYEQYF.

CDR3 protein: CASSLRTGSGELFF. The DNA for the CDR3 is TGTGCCAGCAGCTTAAGGACAGGGTCCGGGGAGCTGTTTTTT. The chain has TRBV7-7 and TRBJ2-2; 8 bases line up with TRBD1. CDR1 and CDR2 (germline): SSHAT, FNYEAQ (reference sequence). J was trimmed by 6 bases and V by 2 bases; bases with no gene match: 2. This CDR3 is 14 amino acids long.

The V and J genes are TRBV5-1 and TRBJ2-3, with D maybe TRBD2 (5 bases). V lost 3 bases and J 3 bases, leaving 14 bases between the germline ends. CDR1 and CDR2 from the germline V gene are SGHRS and YFSETQ. The CDR3 runs to 15 residues. CDR3 amino acids: CASSSIARGTDTQYF. In nucleotides, the CDR3 is TGCGCCAGCAGCTCCATAGCGAGAGGGACAGATACGCAGTATTTT.

The CDR3 DNA reads as TGTGCCAGCAGCTTGGGACAGAGGCTGGGCGAGCAGTACTTC. Its translation is CASSLGQRLGEQYF. This chain connects TRBV13 to TRBJ2-7; the match to TRBD1 covers 7 bases. CDR3 length: 14 residues. CDR1 and CDR2 (germline): PRHDT, FYEKMQ (reference sequence). The ends lost 3 bases at V and 6 bases at J; junction bases unmatched: 8.

V gene TRBV11-3 combines with J gene TRBJ2-5, with D unresolved. Trimming took off 5 bases at V and 7 bases at J, with 14 bases between the two ends. The germline CDR1 and CDR2 sequences are SGHNT and YENEEA. The CDR3 loop spans 13 amino acids. The CDR3: CASSLRAGGTQYF. The CDR3 DNA is TGTGCCAGCAGCCTCCGGGCTGGTGGGACCCAGTACTTC.

V usage is TRBV18 and J usage is TRBJ2-1; the match to TRBD1 covers 7 bases. Germline V gives CDR1 KGHSH, CDR2 LQKENI. Losses at the gene ends were 3 bases for V and 7 bases for J; bases not matched to a gene: 9. This CDR3 has 15 residues. The CDR3 sequence is CASSPIDRATNEQFF. CDR3 sequence (DNA): TGTGCCAGCTCACCTATAGACAGGGCAACGAATGAGCAGTTCTTC.

This chain uses TRBV29-1 with TRBJ2-1; D call uncertain. Germline values: CDR1 SQVTM, CDR2 ANQGSEA. V shed 6 bases and J shed 1 base, with 10 bases lying between them. This CDR3 is built from 13 residues. CDR3 in amino acids: CSVSLSSYNEQFF. CDR3 DNA sequence: TGCAGCGTCAGTTTGTCATCCTACAATGAGCAGTTCTTC.

This clone has more than one count but fewer than ten. V gene TRBV29-1 combines with J gene TRBJ1-1; TRBD1 might be the D (6 bases). Per germline, CDR1 SQVTM and CDR2 ANQGSEA. The length of the CDR3 is 12 residues. Trimming stripped 6 bases from V and 4 bases from J, with 12 bases between. The CDR3 spells CSVQGWGTEAFF. CDR3 nucleotide sequence: TGCAGCGTACAGGGTTGGGGCACTGAAGCTTTCTTT.

This chain joins TRBV10-3 and TRBJ2-3, with D tentatively TRBD2 (6 bases). This CDR3 comprises 14 residues. V was trimmed by 4 bases and J by 3 bases, leaving 11 bases between them. Germline lookup yields CDR1 ENHRY and CDR2 SYGVKD. CDR3: CAISVLRETDTQYF. The CDR3 DNA is TGTGCCATCAGTGTCCTTCGGGAGACAGATACGCAGTATTTT.

This chain links TRBV7-2 with TRBJ1-1, with a weak D call TRBD1 (6 bases). Trimming shortened V by 1 base and J by 8 bases, and 8 bases separated the two germline ends. The CDR3 totals 12 residues. CDR1 and CDR2 from the germline V gene are SGHTA and FQGNSA. CDR3 protein: CASSLETGEAFF. CDR3 bases: TGTGCCAGCAGCTTAGAAACAGGGGAAGCTTTCTTT.

The chain is built from TRBV5-1 and TRBJ2-1, with 10 nucleotides matching TRBD2. Germline CDR1 SGHRS, CDR2 YFSETQ. The CDR3 length is 16 residues. V trimming: 3 bases; J trimming: 3 bases; junction bases outside the gene matches: 6. The CDR3 here is CASSSPTSGYYNEQFF. For the CDR3, the DNA is TGCGCCAGCAGCTCCCCGACTAGCGGGTACTACAATGAGCAGTTCTTC.

The V gene is TRBV5-3, the J gene TRBJ1-5; 9 nucleotides match TRBD1. TRBV5-3 is an ORF, with its function uncertain. The CDR3 contains 18 residues. V lost 0 bases to trimming and J lost 0 bases; unmatched junction nucleotides: 7. CDR3 sequence: CARSLVNRGRCSNQPQHF. The CDR3 DNA reads as TGTGCCAGAAGCTTGGTCAACAGGGGGCGATGTAGCAATCAGCCCCAGCATTTT.

This clone was picked up one time. This chain uses TRBV2 with TRBJ1-5; D is unclear. This CDR3 is built from 18 residues. Per the germline V gene, CDR1 is SNHLY and CDR2 is FYNNEI. V was shortened by 2 bases and J by 5 bases, with 22 bases between the two germline ends. CDR3 loop: CASSERVEGLSEYQPQHF. The CDR3 coding sequence is TGTGCCAGCAGTGAACGGGTGGAAGGGCTTAGCGAATATCAGCCCCAGCATTTT. Complete variable domain (other parts from reference TRBV2 and TRBJ1-5): EPEVTQTPSHQVTQMGQEVILRCVPISNHLYFYWYRQILGQKVEFLVSFYNNEISEKSEIFDDQFSVERPDGSNFTLKIRSTKLEDSAMYFCASSERVEGLSEYQPQHFGDGTRLSIL.

J is TRBJ2-6 and V is TRBV5-4, with a tentative D call TRBD2 (5 bases). CDR1 SGHNT and CDR2 YYREEE come from the germline V gene (reference sequence). The V end was cut by 4 bases, the J end by 0 bases, with 11 bases between. This CDR3 contains 16 residues. The CDR3: CASSPGLSSGANVLTF. DNA of the CDR3: TGTGCCAGCAGCCCCGGACTTTCCTCTGGGGCCAACGTCCTGACTTTC.

This sequence joins TRBV25-1 and TRBJ2-1; 7 positions agree with TRBD2. The CDR3 extends over 15 amino acids. Per germline, CDR1 MGHDK and CDR2 SYGVNS. V shed 4 bases, J shed 6 bases, and the junction held 9 bases outside the gene matches. This CDR3 reads CASSGDGRPLNEQFF. The DNA of the CDR3 is TGTGCCAGCAGTGGGGACGGGAGGCCCCTCAATGAGCAGTTCTTC.

The chain uses TRBV11-2 and TRBJ2-5, with a weak D call TRBD2 (5 bases). The V and J ends lost 2 bases and 0 bases respectively, with 10 bases between them. This CDR3 is built from 15 residues. Germline loops: CDR1 SGHAT, CDR2 FQNNGV. CDR3 protein: CASSLYRGYQETQYF. In DNA form, the CDR3 reads TGTGCCAGCAGCTTATATCGGGGATACCAAGAGACCCAGTACTTC.

V and J are TRBV5-5 and TRBJ2-7; D not certain. The germline V and J ends were trimmed by 0 bases and 4 bases, with 11 bases remaining between them. The CDR3 length is 14 residues. In germline, CDR1 is SGHKS, CDR2 YYEKEE (reference sequence). The CDR3 protein is CASSLVSANYEQYF. The DNA for the CDR3 is TGTGCCAGCAGCTTGGTCTCAGCGAATTACGAGCAGTACTTC. Together with reference TRBV5-5 and TRBJ2-7, the CDR3 gives the full variable domain: DAGVTQSPTHLIKTRGQQVTLRCSPISGHKSVSWYQQVLGQGPQFIFQYYEKEERGRGNFPDRFSARQFPNYSSELNVNALLLGDSALYLCASSLVSANYEQYFGPGTRLTVT.

The V gene is TRBV5-6, the J gene TRBJ2-3; 7 bases agree with TRBD2. After removal of 4 bases from V and 6 bases from J, the junction contained 11 bases not matched to a gene. The CDR3 is made up of 15 amino acids. Per the germline V gene, CDR1 is SGHDT and CDR2 is YYEEEE. The CDR3: CASSRLAGESDTQYF. Here the CDR3 DNA reads TGTGCCAGCAGCCGTCTGGCGGGAGAGTCGGATACGCAGTATTTT.